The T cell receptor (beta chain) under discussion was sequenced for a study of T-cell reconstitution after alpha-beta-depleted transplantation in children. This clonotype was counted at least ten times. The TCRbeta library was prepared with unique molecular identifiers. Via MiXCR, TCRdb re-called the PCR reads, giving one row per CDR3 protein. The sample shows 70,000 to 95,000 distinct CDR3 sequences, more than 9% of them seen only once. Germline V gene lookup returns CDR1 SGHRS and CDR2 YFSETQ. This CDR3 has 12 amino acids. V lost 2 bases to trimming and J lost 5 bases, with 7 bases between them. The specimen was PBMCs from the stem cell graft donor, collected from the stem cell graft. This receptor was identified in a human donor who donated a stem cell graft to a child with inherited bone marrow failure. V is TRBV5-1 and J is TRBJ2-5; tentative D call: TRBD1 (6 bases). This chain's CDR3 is CASSFQGETQYF. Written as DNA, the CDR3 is TGCGCCAGCAGCTTCCAGGGGGAGACCCAGTACTTC.